This T cell receptor (beta chain) was identified in a study of Graves' ophthalmopathy and Graves' hyperthyroidism. Study-wide background: The study drew peripheral blood at initial diagnosis, before any treatment. General study points: Discrimination between ophthalmopathy and stable hyperthyroidism by a 13-signature model showed about 85% sensitivity and almost 83% specificity.

Recruitment covered hyperthyroidism patients aged 18 to 65 whose new diagnosis was of under 2 months' duration. The PBMCs had their origin in around 9.1 ml of fresh peripheral blood. The germline CDR1 and CDR2 sequences are DFQATT and SNEGSKA (reference sequence). The CDR3 loop spans 14 amino acids. Researchers took RNA transcripts and amplified TCR beta CDR3 regions from them. Second-round multiplex PCR came after first-round RT-PCR with HTBI primers. TCRdb redid the calling of the multiplex PCR reads with MiXCR, one entry per CDR3 protein. The table shows 400,000 or so distinct CDR3 sequences, with over 15% occurring only once. A few counts support this clonotype. Its antigen is undetermined. Mismatch with germline at one junction end may stem from a read error.

The V call is TRBV20-1, the J call TRBJ1-1, with 9 bases that match TRBD1. Material: peripheral blood. This TCR was sampled from a woman aged 18-29 years with stable Graves' hyperthyroidism. The CDR3 loop reads CSPGQGGGNTGAFF. The CDR3, as DNA: TGCAGTCCGGGACAGGGCGGGGGGAACACTGGAGCTTTCTTT.